This T cell receptor beta chain is drawn from a study of T cells in tumors after PD-1 blockade. Note on this clone: Its target is unknown.

Overall study findings and caveats: About 41% of tumor TCR clonotypes were also found in blood.

Germline assignment: CDR1 LGHDT and CDR2 YNNKEL (reference sequence). Germline trimming cut 5 bases from V and 7 bases from J; bases unmatched to any gene: 8. The CDR3 has 14 residues. Libraries were prepared by immunoSEQ multiplex PCR; TCRdb keeps only in-frame clonotypes and omits some of them. This table holds 60,000 or so clones, 80% found once. The sample consisted of PBMCs, taken before anti-PD-1 treatment. V is TRBV3-1 (or the pseudogene TRBV3-2) and J is TRBJ2-1, with 7 bases identical to TRBD1. The TCR originated in a human donor with basal cell carcinoma. The CDR3 bases are TGTGCCAGCAGCTTAAGAAGACAGGGAAATGAGCAGTTCTTC. It codes for CASSLRRQGNEQFF.